Reported below is one TCR beta chain. As yet, its antigen is unknown. Treatment meaning: approximately nine-day PBMC culture with coronavirus spike peptide pools or control peptides (ViraFEST assay). Expansion of antigen-specific T cells with peptide pools by ViraFEST preceded sequencing of TCRs. This sample stems from a study of vaccination and CD4 T cells after COVID-19. As for the study in general: Median time from second vaccine dose to sampling was 72 days (14 to 241). Overlapping SARS-CoV-2, HCoV-NL63, HCoV-OC43 and HCoV-229E spike peptides stimulated the cells.

The study's findings and limits: Only post-vaccination samples contained a median approximately 85% of the reactive clones in convalescent patients.

V lost 4 bases and J lost 3; bases outside the gene matches: 7. The CDR3 has 17 amino acids. Looked up from germline, CDR1 is SGHRS and CDR2 is YFSETQ. The study sequenced cultured CD4+ T cell DNA using the Oncomine TCR Beta short-read assay. From the PCR reads, TCRdb called clonotypes with MiXCR, one entry per CDR3 protein. The profile covers under 20,000 distinct CDR3 sequences, with around 40% appearing a single time and about 26% taken by the ten largest. The sequence was obtained from a human donor who received a COVID-19 vaccine. The sequenced sample was CD4+ T cells from blood, cultured in vitro, obtained before SARS-CoV-2 vaccination. The V call is TRBV5-1, the J call TRBJ2-3; 14 bases match TRBD2. The CDR3 loop is CASSDGLAGGLTDTQYF. CDR3 nucleotides: TGCGCCAGCAGCGACGGACTAGCGGGGGGCCTGACAGATACGCAGTATTTT.